This T cell receptor (beta chain) was documented in a study of regulatory T cells in long-lasting Graves disease. For TCR beta, libraries came from iRepertoire HTBI primers and Arm-PCR of CDR3 regions. TCRdb analysed the multiplex PCR reads with MiXCR anew, one entry per CDR3 protein. The sample shows 450,000 to 700,000 distinct CDR3 sequences, approximately 13% of them seen only once. The germline CDR1 and CDR2 sequences are KGHDR and SFDVKD. The CDR3 runs to 17 residues. The ends lost 0 bases at V and 5 bases at J; junction bases unmatched: 10. The time point is: newly diagnosed GD, antithyroid drugs for less than 3 months. There was RNA extracted from PBMCs, and the TCR library was made from it. The same specimen was also included in a second study, on T cells in Graves' hyperthyroidism and ophthalmopathy. Per that paper: The HTBI primer set served for first-round RT-PCR of the TCR CDR3.

This rearrangement joins TRBV24-1 to TRBJ2-3; 7 bases align to TRBD2. This material consisted of peripheral blood mononuclear cells (PBMCs), taken at new diagnosis, from a patient treated with antithyroid drugs. The sequence was obtained from a man younger than 45 with Graves disease. CDR3 residues: CATSDLSAGEVGDTQYF. The CDR3 nucleotides are TGTGCCACCAGTGATTTGTCCGCGGGAGAGGTCGGAGATACGCAGTATTTT.